This TCR beta chain emerged from a study of response to subunit inactivated influenza vaccine. MiXCR, run by TCRdb on the RT-PCR reads, gives a single entry per CDR3 protein. The profile shows 630,000 or so distinct CDR3 sequences, 15% to 19% of them singletons. In its sample, this clonotype was seen a few times. Its target is not known. Regarding the study as a whole: That few new T cells are recruited by each seasonal influenza vaccination was the authors' suggestion.

This specimen was PBMCs from blood, taken 11 to 12 days after vaccination. This TCR was recovered from a man aged 50 to 59 who received an inactivated influenza vaccine.

The chain's CDR3 is CASSLLTGSIPHEQYF. CDR3 bases: TGTGCCAGCAGCTTATTGACGGGATCTATCCCCCACGAGCAGTACTTC. The chain combines TRBV11-2 with TRBJ2-7; D is perhaps TRBD2 (5 bases). Germline CDR1 SGHAT, CDR2 FQNNGV. This CDR3 region has 16 residues. V lost 2 bases to trimming and J lost 5 bases, with 19 bases between them.